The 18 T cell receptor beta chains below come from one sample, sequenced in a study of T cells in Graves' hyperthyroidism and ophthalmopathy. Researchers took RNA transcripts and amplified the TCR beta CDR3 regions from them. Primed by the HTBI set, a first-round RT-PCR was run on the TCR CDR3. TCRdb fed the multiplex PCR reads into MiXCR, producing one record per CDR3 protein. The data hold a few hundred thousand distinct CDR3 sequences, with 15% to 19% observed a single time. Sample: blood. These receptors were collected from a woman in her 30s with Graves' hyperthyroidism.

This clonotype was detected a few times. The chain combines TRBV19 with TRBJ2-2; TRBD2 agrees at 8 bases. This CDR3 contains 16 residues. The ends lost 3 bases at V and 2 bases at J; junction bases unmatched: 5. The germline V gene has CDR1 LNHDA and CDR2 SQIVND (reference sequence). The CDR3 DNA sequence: TGTGCCAGTAGTATCGCGACTAGCGCCAACACCGGGGAGCTGTTTTTT. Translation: CASSIATSANTGELFF. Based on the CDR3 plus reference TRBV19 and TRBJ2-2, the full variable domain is DGGITQSPKYLFRKEGQNVTLSCEQNLNHDAMYWYRQDPGQGLRLIYYSQIVNDFQKGDIAEGYSVSREKKESFPLTVTSAQKNPTAFYLCASSIATSANTGELFFGEGSRLTVL.

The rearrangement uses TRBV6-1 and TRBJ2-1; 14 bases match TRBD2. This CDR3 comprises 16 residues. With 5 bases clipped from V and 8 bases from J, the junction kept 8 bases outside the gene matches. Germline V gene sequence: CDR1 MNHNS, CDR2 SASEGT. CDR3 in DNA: TGTGCCAGCAGTCCCGCCGGGACTAGCGGGAGCGATGAGCAGTTCTTC. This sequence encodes CASSPAGTSGSDEQFF.

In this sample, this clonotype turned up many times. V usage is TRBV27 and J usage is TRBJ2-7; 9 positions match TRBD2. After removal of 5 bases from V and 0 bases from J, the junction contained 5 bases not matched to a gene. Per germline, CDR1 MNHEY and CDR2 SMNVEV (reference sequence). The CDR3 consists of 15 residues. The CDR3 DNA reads TGTGCCAGCAGTCCTCGACTAGCGGACTCCTACGAGCAGTACTTC. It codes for CASSPRLADSYEQYF.

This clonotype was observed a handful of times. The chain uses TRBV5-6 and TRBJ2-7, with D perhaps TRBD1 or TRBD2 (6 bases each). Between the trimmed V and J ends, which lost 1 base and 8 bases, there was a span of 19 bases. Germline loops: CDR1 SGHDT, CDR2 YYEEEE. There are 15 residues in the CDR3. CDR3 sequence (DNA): TGTGCCAGCAGCTTGTGGAGACTAGTGGGGGCGAAGCAGTACTTC. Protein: CASSLWRLVGAKQYF.

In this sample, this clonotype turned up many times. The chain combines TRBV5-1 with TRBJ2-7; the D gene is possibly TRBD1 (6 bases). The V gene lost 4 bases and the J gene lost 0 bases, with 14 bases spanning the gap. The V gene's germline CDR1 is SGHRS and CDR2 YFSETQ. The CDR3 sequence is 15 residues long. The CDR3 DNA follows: TGCGCCAGCAGCCCCCAGCCGGACAGCTCCTACGAGCAGTACTTC. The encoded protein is CASSPQPDSSYEQYF. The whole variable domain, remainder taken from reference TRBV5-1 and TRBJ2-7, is KAGVTQTPRYLIKTRGQQVTLSCSPISGHRSVSWYQQTPGQGLQFLFEYFSETQRNKGNFPGRFSGRQFSNSRSEMNVSTLELGDSALYLCASSPQPDSSYEQYFGPGTRLTVT.

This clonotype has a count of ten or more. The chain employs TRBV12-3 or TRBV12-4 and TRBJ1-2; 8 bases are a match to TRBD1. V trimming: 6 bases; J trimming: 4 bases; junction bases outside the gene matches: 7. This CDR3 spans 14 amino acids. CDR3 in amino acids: CASSPETGGYGYTF. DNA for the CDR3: TGTGCCAGCAGCCCCGAAACAGGGGGCTATGGCTACACCTTC.

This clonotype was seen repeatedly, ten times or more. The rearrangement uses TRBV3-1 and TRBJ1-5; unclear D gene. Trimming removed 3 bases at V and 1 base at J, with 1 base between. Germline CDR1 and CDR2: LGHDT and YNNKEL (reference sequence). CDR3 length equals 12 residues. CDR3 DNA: TGTGCCAGCAGCCAGAGCAATCAGCCCCAGCATTTT. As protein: CASSQSNQPQHF.

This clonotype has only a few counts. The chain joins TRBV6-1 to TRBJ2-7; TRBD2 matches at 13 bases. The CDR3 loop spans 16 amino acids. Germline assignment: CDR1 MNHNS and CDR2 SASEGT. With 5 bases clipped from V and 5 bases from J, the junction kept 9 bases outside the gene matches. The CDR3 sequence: CASSPTSGGLTDEQYF. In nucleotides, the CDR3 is TGTGCCAGCAGTCCGACTAGCGGGGGGCTCACCGACGAGCAGTACTTC.

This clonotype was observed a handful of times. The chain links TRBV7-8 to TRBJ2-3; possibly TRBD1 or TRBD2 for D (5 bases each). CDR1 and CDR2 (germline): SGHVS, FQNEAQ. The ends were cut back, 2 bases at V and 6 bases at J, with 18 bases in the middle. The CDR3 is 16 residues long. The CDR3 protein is CASSLNPRGLLDTQYF. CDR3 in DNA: TGTGCCAGCAGCTTAAATCCACGGGGCCTTCTGGATACGCAGTATTTT.

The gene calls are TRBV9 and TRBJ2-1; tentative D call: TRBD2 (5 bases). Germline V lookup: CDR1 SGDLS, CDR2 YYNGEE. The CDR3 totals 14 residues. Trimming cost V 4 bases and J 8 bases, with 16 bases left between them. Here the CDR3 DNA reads TGTGCCAGCAGCAACGGGGAGCCTCGCTATGAGCAGTTCTTC. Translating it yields CASSNGEPRYEQFF. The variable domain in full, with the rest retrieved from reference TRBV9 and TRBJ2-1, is DSGVTQTPKHLITATGQRVTLRCSPRSGDLSVYWYQQSLDQGLQFLIQYYNGEERAKGNILERFSAQQFPDLHSELNLSSLELGDSALYFCASSNGEPRYEQFFGPGTRLTVL.

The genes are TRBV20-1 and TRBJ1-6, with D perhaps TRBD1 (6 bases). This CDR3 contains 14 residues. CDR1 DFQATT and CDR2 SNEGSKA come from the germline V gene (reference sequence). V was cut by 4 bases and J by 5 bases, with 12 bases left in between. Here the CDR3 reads CSATRTVDNSPLHF. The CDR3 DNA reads TGCAGTGCTACCCGGACAGTAGATAATTCACCCCTCCACTTT.

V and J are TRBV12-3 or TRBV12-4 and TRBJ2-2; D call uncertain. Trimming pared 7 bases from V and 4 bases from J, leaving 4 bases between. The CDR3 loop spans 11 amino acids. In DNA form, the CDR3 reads TGTGCCAGCATGGCCACCGGGGAGCTGTTTTTT. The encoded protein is CASMATGELFF.

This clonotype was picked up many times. CDR3 bases: TGTGCCAGCAGACCCTGGACAGGGCCCAATGAGCAGTTCTTC. Translation: CASRPWTGPNEQFF. This rearrangement joins TRBV13 to TRBJ2-1; 8 bases agree with TRBD1. J gave up 6 bases and V 6 bases, and 7 bases lay outside the gene matches. The germline gives CDR1 PRHDT, CDR2 FYEKMQ (reference sequence). The CDR3 covers 14 residues.

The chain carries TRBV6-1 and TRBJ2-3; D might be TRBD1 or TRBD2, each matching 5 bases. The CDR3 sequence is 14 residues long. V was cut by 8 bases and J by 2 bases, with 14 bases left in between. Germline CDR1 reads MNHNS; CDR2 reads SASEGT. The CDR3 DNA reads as TGTGCCAGCCGCGTCCGAGGGGCCACAGATACGCAGTATTTT. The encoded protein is CASRVRGATDTQYF.

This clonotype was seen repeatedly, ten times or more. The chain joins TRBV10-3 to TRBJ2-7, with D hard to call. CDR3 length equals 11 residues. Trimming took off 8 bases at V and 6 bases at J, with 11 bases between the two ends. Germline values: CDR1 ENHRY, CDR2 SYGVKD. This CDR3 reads CAIGKETEQYF. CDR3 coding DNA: TGTGCCATCGGCAAGGAGACCGAGCAGTACTTC.

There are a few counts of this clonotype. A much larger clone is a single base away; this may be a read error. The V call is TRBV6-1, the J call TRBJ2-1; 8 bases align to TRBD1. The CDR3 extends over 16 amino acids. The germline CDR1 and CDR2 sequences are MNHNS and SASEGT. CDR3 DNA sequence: TGTACCAGCAGTGAATCTCAGGGGGCATTGGGCAATGAGCAGTTCTTC. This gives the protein CTSSESQGALGNEQFF.

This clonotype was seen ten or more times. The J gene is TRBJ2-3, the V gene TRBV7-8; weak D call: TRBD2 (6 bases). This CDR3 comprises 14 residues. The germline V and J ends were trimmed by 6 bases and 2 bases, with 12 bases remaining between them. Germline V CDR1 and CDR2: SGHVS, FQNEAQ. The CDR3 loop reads CASSARENTDTQYF. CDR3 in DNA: TGTGCCAGCAGTGCACGGGAGAACACAGATACGCAGTATTTT. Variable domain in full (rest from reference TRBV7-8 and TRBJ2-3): GAGVSQSPRYKVAKRGQDVALRCDPISGHVSLFWYQQALGQGPEFLTYFQNEAQLDKSGLPSDRFFAERPEGSVSTLKIQRTQQEDSAVYLCASSARENTDTQYFGPGTRLTVL.

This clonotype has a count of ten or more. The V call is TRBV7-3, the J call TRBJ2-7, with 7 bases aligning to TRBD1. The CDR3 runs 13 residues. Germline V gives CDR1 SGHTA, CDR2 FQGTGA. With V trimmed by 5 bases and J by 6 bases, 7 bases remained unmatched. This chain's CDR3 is CASSISGQSEQYF. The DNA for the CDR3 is TGTGCCAGCAGCATATCGGGACAGAGCGAGCAGTACTTC.